The TCR beta chain described here comes from a study of control samples from healthy donors and cancer patients. Some clones are missing from TCRdb's copy, which holds only in-frame ones; the method was immunoSEQ multiplex PCR. The sample holds fewer than 95,000 clones; about 89% are singletons and the top ten take under 25%. CDR1 GTSNPN and CDR2 SVGIG come from the germline V gene (reference sequence). The trim removed 2 bases at V and 5 bases at J, leaving 5 bases unmatched. This CDR3 is 13 amino acids long. The V and J genes are TRBV30 and TRBJ2-5; 7 bases agree with TRBD1. This TCR came from a man younger than 40 in good health. The material sequenced was blood. CDR3 sequence (DNA): TGTGCCTGGAGTCTCGACAGGGAGGAGACCCAGTACTTC. Encoded protein: CAWSLDREETQYF.